Listed below are T cell receptor beta chains from one sample, sequenced in a study of T cell repertoires and HLA-DP antigens. What these receptors recognize is not known. The method was immunoSEQ multiplex PCR; TCRdb's version includes in-frame clones alone and lacks a portion of them. The sample consists of 90,000 to 130,000 clones, over 90% of them appearing once. The sample comprised CD4+ T cells from PBMCs. These receptors were collected from a woman younger than 30 in good health and CMV-seronegative. CDR3s leave out the opening cysteine and the closing phenylalanine or tryptophan. The order of the fields is V gene, J gene, CDR3 protein.

V gene: TRBV7-8; J gene: TRBJ1-2; CDR3 protein: ASSLAGTGPNYGYT
V gene: TRBV6-5; J gene: TRBJ1-5; CDR3 protein: ASSYGSHSNQPQH
V gene: TRBV10-3; J gene: TRBJ1-5; CDR3 protein: AISDGGGRGNQPQH
V gene: TRBV7-7; J gene: TRBJ2-3; CDR3 protein: ASSSMEGPTDTQY
V gene: TRBV7-6; J gene: TRBJ2-1; CDR3 protein: ASSLGRVRRSYNEQF
V gene: TRBV6-5; J gene: TRBJ2-1; CDR3 protein: ASSPGHTTINEQF
V gene: TRBV6-1; J gene: TRBJ2-5; CDR3 protein: ASSEGGAGETQY
V gene: TRBV11-3; J gene: TRBJ2-6; CDR3 protein: ASSPRDSSLSGANVLT
V gene: TRBV18; J gene: TRBJ2-1; CDR3 protein: ASSPRLRGEGRNEQF
V gene: TRBV10-1; J gene: TRBJ2-2; CDR3 protein: ASSESWGLAGGGPGELF
V gene: TRBV2; J gene: TRBJ2-7; CDR3 protein: ASSYQSYEQY
V gene: TRBV4-3; J gene: TRBJ1-6; CDR3 protein: ASSPRRGWDSPLH
V gene: TRBV5-1; J gene: TRBJ2-5; CDR3 protein: ASSFVGTGAKETQY
V gene: TRBV5-1; J gene: TRBJ1-2; CDR3 protein: ASSLEVGIIYGYT
V gene: TRBV27; J gene: TRBJ2-2; CDR3 protein: ASSSLRLLLAGVSTGELF
V gene: TRBV7-8; J gene: TRBJ2-5; CDR3 protein: ASSLALGGVETQY
V gene: TRBV27; J gene: TRBJ2-3; CDR3 protein: ASSPRHRLAGYTDTQY
V gene: TRBV28; J gene: TRBJ2-7; CDR3 protein: ASSTIGTPALGEQY
V gene: TRBV25-1; J gene: TRBJ2-5; CDR3 protein: ASSTGQYQETQY
V gene: TRBV2; J gene: TRBJ2-5; CDR3 protein: ASSGLGGKETQY
V gene: TRBV7-3; J gene: TRBJ2-3; CDR3 protein: ASSFGTAGFSTDTQY
V gene: TRBV2; J gene: TRBJ2-5; CDR3 protein: ASIQGARGETQY
V gene: TRBV5-1; J gene: TRBJ2-2; CDR3 protein: ASSPGTNTGELF
V gene: TRBV11-3; J gene: TRBJ2-5; CDR3 protein: ASSLSGGQETQY
V gene: TRBV11-2; J gene: TRBJ2-7; CDR3 protein: ASSLEGTSGRARYEQY
V gene: TRBV5-4; J gene: TRBJ2-3; CDR3 protein: ASSLQGSTDTQY
V gene: TRBV5-1; J gene: TRBJ1-4; CDR3 protein: ASSLGGGEEKLF
V gene: TRBV18; J gene: TRBJ1-4; CDR3 protein: ASSSQGRINEKLF
V gene: TRBV5-4; J gene: TRBJ2-5; CDR3 protein: ASSLGQGLRETQY
V gene: TRBV6-6; J gene: TRBJ2-5; CDR3 protein: ASSLRGGRETQY
V gene: TRBV9; J gene: TRBJ2-2; CDR3 protein: ASSTSRRTGELF
V gene: TRBV18; J gene: TRBJ2-1; CDR3 protein: ASSPFKPGLAGYNEQF
V gene: TRBV12-5; J gene: TRBJ2-3; CDR3 protein: ASGLVLAGDGDTQY
V gene: TRBV5-6; J gene: TRBJ2-1; CDR3 protein: ASSLGLAANNEQF
V gene: TRBV6-1; J gene: TRBJ1-5; CDR3 protein: ASSRERGNQPQH
V gene: TRBV5-1; J gene: TRBJ2-1; CDR3 protein: ASSLAGMRLGGHEQF
V gene: TRBV4-1; J gene: TRBJ2-1; CDR3 protein: ASSQEIASRAEQF
V gene: TRBV7-6; J gene: TRBJ1-1; CDR3 protein: ASSSDRNTEAF
V gene: TRBV11-1; J gene: TRBJ1-1; CDR3 protein: ASSLRRMNTEAF
V gene: TRBV27; J gene: TRBJ1-3; CDR3 protein: ASSPGQGYTIY
V gene: TRBV5-1; J gene: TRBJ2-5; CDR3 protein: ASSLAGGQETQY
V gene: TRBV19; J gene: TRBJ2-1; CDR3 protein: ANLGTLAGGFSHNEQF
V gene: TRBV9; J gene: TRBJ1-1; CDR3 protein: ASSVVGGMNTEAF
V gene: TRBV30; J gene: TRBJ1-4; CDR3 protein: AWSVKEGGRKLF
V gene: TRBV6-5; J gene: TRBJ1-2; CDR3 protein: ASTTLYGYT
V gene: TRBV7-6; J gene: TRBJ2-2; CDR3 protein: ASSTEDGNTGELF
V gene: TRBV28; J gene: TRBJ1-4; CDR3 protein: ASSLPQGHWNEKLF
V gene: TRBV9; J gene: TRBJ2-1; CDR3 protein: ASSRGGVTYNEQF
V gene: TRBV2; J gene: TRBJ1-2; CDR3 protein: ASSGDRGNYGYT
V gene: TRBV18; J gene: TRBJ1-2; CDR3 protein: ASSLGQGDGYT
V gene: TRBV27; J gene: TRBJ2-1; CDR3 protein: ASSLRRGGLNEQF
V gene: TRBV28; J gene: TRBJ1-4; CDR3 protein: ASTQGNEKLF
V gene: TRBV4-2; J gene: TRBJ2-3; CDR3 protein: ASSLLTSGRPGIRDTDTQY
V gene: TRBV14; J gene: TRBJ1-2; CDR3 protein: ASSVMSGGNGYT
V gene: TRBV18; J gene: TRBJ1-2; CDR3 protein: ASSPNSNYGYT
V gene: TRBV18; J gene: TRBJ1-4; CDR3 protein: ASSRGTGEGEKLF
V gene: TRBV14; J gene: TRBJ2-7; CDR3 protein: ASSQAIGLAGEIYEQY
V gene: TRBV6-1; J gene: TRBJ2-3; CDR3 protein: ASRNRGMSDTQY
V gene: TRBV9; J gene: TRBJ1-2; CDR3 protein: ASSVGRSDYGYT
V gene: TRBV12-1; J gene: TRBJ1-4; CDR3 protein: ASSPTDRATNEKLF